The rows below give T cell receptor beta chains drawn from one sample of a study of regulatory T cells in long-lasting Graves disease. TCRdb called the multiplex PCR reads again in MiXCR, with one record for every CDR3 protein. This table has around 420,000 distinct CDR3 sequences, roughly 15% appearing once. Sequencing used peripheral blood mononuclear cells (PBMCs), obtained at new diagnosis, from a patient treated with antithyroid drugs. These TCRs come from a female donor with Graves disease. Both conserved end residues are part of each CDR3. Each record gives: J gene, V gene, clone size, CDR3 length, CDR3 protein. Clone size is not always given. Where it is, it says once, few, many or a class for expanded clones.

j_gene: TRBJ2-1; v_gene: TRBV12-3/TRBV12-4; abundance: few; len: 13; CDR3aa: CASSLGLTNEQFF
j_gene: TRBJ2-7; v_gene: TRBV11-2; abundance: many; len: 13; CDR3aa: CASSLVSRAEQYF
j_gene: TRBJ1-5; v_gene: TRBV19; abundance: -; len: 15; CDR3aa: CASSIPGQGRQPQHF
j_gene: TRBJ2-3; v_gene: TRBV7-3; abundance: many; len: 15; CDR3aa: CASSIIGSNADTQYF
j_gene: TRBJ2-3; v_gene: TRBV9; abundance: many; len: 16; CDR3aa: CASSVEGSWGTDTQYF
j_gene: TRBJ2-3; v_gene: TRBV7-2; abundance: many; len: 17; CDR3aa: CASSQTAAVTSTDTQYF
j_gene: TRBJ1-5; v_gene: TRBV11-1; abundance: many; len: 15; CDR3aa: CASSLARGVDQPQHF
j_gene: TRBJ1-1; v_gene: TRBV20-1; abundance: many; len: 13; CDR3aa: CSAPTGVVTEAFF
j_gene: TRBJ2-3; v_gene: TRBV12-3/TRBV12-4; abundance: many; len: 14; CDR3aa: CASSLPSIPHTQYF
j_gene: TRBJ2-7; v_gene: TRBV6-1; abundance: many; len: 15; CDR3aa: CASSGSELAAYEQYF
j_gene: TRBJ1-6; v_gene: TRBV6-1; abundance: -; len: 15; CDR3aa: CASSGRSSYNSPLHF
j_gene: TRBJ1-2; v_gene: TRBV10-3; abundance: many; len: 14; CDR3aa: CAISESLGDYGYTF
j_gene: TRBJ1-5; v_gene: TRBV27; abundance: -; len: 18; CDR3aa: CASSLKGQGILSNQPQHF
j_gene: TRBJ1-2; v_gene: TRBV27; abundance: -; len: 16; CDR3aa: CASRPLSAGSNPDYTF
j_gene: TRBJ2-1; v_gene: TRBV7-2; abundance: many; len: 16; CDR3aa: CASSPGAGASKDEQFF
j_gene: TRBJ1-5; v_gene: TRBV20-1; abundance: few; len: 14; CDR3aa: CSARRGGAEQPQHF
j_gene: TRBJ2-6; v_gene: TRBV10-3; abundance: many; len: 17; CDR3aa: CAITSAGQVSGANVLTF
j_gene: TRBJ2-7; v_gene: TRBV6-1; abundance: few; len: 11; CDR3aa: CASIQGNEQYF
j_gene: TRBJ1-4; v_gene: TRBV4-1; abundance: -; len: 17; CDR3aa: CASSPTPGQPSNEKLFF
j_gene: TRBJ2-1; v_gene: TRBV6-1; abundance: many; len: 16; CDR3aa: CASRGGGLAVNNEQFF
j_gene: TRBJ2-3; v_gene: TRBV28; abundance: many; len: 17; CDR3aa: CASSPPLGQGMTDTQYF
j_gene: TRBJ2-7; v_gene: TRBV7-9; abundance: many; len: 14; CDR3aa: CASSPGTGGGEQYF
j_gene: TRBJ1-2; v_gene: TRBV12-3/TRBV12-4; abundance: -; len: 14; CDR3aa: CASNGGGRNYGYTF
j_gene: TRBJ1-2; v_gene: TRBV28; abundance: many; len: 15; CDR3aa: CASSFDLQGVYGYTF
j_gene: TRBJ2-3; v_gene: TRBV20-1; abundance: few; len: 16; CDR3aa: CSARDWVGGTGDTQYF
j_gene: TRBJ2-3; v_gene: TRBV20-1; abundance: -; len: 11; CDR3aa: CSATQRDTQYF
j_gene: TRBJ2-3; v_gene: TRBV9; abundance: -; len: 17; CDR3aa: CASSVGGGQSRTDTQYF
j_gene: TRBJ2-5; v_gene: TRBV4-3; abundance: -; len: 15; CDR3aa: CASSQDSGREETQYF
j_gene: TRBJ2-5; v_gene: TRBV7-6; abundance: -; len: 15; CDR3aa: CASSLATGAWETQYF
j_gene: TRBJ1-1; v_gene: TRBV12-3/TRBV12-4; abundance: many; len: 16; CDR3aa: CASSPPEGTANTEAFF